One TCR beta chain is described in this entry. Its target is not known. This sample is drawn from a study of OX40 agonist ivuxolimab in advanced cancers. Study-wide results and limits: CD4+ and CD8+ T cells in blood underwent clonal expansion by week 6 at 0.1 to 3.0 mg/kg.

Per germline, CDR1 MNHNY and CDR2 SVGAGI (reference sequence). CDR3 length: 13 residues. V dropped 3 bases and J dropped 5 bases, with 11 bases sitting between them. Sequencing used immunoSEQ multiplex PCR; TCRdb keeps in-frame clones, though not all of them. The sample includes approximately 70,000 clones, about 88% of them seen just once. The sequence derives from an adult with an advanced solid tumor such as melanoma, head and neck, liver or kidney cancer. This sample comprised CD4+ or CD8+ T cells sorted from blood, obtained in a trial of the OX40 agonist ivuxolimab. The rearrangement joins TRBV6-6 to TRBJ2-7, with D hard to call. CDR3 DNA sequence: TGTGCCAGCAGTTATAGGGTTAAGGACGAGCAGTACTTC. Its translation: CASSYRVKDEQYF.